The TCR beta chain under discussion was sequenced for a study of blood T cell repertoires in COVID-19 (dated by TCRdb to about 2020). Regarding the complete study: Samples from collaborators originated in the United States, Italy and Spain and spanned both the acute and convalescent phases of COVID-19. A de-identified subject ID, COVID-19 status, age in years and sex were almost always included in the sample metadata. Where available, HLA class I and class II types were obtained from metadata supplied by the sample provider rather than from assay-based typing. The samples were drawn from the first 160 participants of the ongoing ImmuneRACE study and from roughly 1,300 subjects provided by 6 global collaborators. The repertoires were made available in a free public database intended to serve as a resource for research on the immune response to SARS-CoV-2. The dataset comprised deeply sampled blood TCRbeta repertoires from subjects exposed to, actively infected with, or recovered from COVID-19. The prospective study material was composed of cDNA or gDNA derived from T cells, B-cell-depleted T cells, or PBMCs. The investigation overall reported the following: How much clinical and demographic metadata was included differed by source and by participant, and the metadata was provided uncurated.

The immunoSEQ Assay, a bias-controlled multiplex PCR, was used to amplify TCRbeta CDR3 regions from genomic DNA. Processing in the source paper ran as follows. Within the assay, amplification of reference gene primers was used to estimate how many nucleated cells each sample contained. To quantify the absolute abundance of each unique TCRbeta CDR3 rearrangement, sequence reads were collapsed and filtered. For each sample, productive Simpson clonality was calculated by taking the square root of Simpson's diversity index across productive rearrangements. In its TCRdb copy, this immuneACCESS table keeps in-frame sequences only and misses some clones. Where compared with another copy, unresolved V genes explain less than half of these, and the others have no known cause. Clonal size and the V and J genes are those of that table, whereas D and trimming came from the DNA. The table for this sample lists approximately 200,000 clones; 80% to 90% of them were counted only once. The ten largest clones capture roughly 3.7% of the sample.

In the prospective study, participants were roughly 18 to 100 years old, resided in about two dozen geographic areas of the United States, and were enrolled through a virtual design. In the prospective study, participants were assigned to cohorts based on the clinical history participants reported in a screening survey and a study questionnaire. Exposed participants had been in contact, within 2 weeks of entering the study, with a person who had a PCR-confirmed or clinician-diagnosed case of COVID-19. Mobile phlebotomists in the prospective study collected whole blood, serum and a nasopharyngeal or oropharyngeal swab from every participant. Additional blood draws and questionnaires over an approximately two-month period could optionally be provided by prospective study participants. Prospective study blood samples were shipped either frozen or at room temperature before DNA extraction. This clone was seen more than once but under ten times. This receptor's antigen is unknown. No per-base quality is available; no much larger clone lies one base away.

Per the germline V gene, SGHRS is the CDR1 and YFSETQ is the CDR2. The V end loses 5 bases and the J end loses 0 bases, and a stretch of 9 bases separates them. Spanning cysteine to phenylalanine, the CDR3 consists of 14 amino acids. The entry retains the CDR3 DNA only, 42 bases that are in frame from base 1. This sequence uses TRBV5-1 and TRBJ2-1; the D gene is unclear. The TCR comes from a woman aged 30 to 39 who had been exposed to COVID-19. Sequencing was done on a sample of PBMCs or T cells enriched from blood (not recorded which). At the DNA level, the sequence is TGCGCCAGCAGAGACACGAGCTCCTACAATGAGCAGTTCTTC. It translates to CASRDTSSYNEQFF.